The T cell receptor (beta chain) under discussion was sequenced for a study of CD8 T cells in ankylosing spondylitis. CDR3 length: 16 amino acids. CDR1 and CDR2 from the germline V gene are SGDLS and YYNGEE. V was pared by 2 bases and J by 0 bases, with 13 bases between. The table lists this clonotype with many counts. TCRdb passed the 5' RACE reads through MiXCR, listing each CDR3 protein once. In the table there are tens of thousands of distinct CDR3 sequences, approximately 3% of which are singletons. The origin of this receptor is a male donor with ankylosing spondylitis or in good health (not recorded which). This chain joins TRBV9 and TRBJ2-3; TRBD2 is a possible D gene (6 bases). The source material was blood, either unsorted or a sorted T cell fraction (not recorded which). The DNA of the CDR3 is TGTGCCAGCAGCGTGAGACCTAGCGCCAGCACAGATACGCAGTATTTT. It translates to CASSVRPSASTDTQYF. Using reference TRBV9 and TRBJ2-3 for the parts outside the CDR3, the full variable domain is DSGVTQTPKHLITATGQRVTLRCSPRSGDLSVYWYQQSLDQGLQFLIQYYNGEERAKGNILERFSAQQFPDLHSELNLSSLELGDSALYFCASSVRPSASTDTQYFGPGTRLTVL.